These 13 T cell receptor beta chains were all obtained from the same sample, sequenced in a study of T cells after yellow fever vaccination. TCRdb itself ran the 5' RACE reads through MiXCR, one entry per CDR3 protein. The table shows roughly 150,000 distinct CDR3 sequences, with more than 5.5% occurring only once. Source: CD4+ T cells sorted from PBMCs, taken less than 6 days after the first yellow fever vaccination. The source is a man between 18 and 29 years old who received the YFV17D yellow fever vaccine.

The chain recombines TRBV12-3 or TRBV12-4 with TRBJ2-7, with D hard to call. The CDR3 has 15 amino acids. V dropped 4 bases and J dropped 4 bases, with 17 bases sitting between them. The CDR3 nucleotides read TGTGCCAGCAGTTGGCCGGCCCAAGGGCAATACGAGCAGTACTTC. As protein: CASSWPAQGQYEQYF.

This clonotype was seen many times. The chain is built from TRBV6-4 and TRBJ1-5; D unclear. Germline V CDR1 and CDR2: MRHNA, SNTAGT. The CDR3 extends over 14 amino acids. Trimming pared 1 base from V and 0 bases from J, leaving 4 bases between. The CDR3 bases are TGTGCCAGCAGTGACTTCCCTAGCAATCAGCCCCAGCATTTT. Protein sequence: CASSDFPSNQPQHF.

This clonotype was recorded at least ten times. The chain has TRBV12-3 or TRBV12-4 and TRBJ2-1; the D call may be TRBD1 or TRBD2 (5 bases each). V lost 7 bases, J lost 4 bases, and 11 bases lay in between. The CDR3 sequence is 13 residues long. CDR3 nucleotide sequence: TGTGCCAGCAAAGGGGACGCTTACAATGAGCAGTTCTTC. Protein sequence: CASKGDAYNEQFF.

The chain is built from TRBV6-1 and TRBJ2-7; the D gene is possibly TRBD1 (6 bases). This CDR3 comprises 14 residues. CDR1 is MNHNS, CDR2 SASEGT, per germline. The germline V and J ends were trimmed by 6 bases and 6 bases, with 18 bases remaining between them. In DNA, the CDR3 is TGTGCCAGCAGATCAAGCACAACAGGGATCGAGCAGTACTTC. Protein sequence: CASRSSTTGIEQYF.

This clonotype was found a few times. V and J are TRBV7-9 and TRBJ1-5; D not certain. Germline V gene data show CDR1 as SEHNR and CDR2 as FQNEAQ (reference sequence). V was clipped by 2 bases and J by 2 bases, with 10 bases between them. The length of the CDR3 is 15 residues. The CDR3 bases are TGTGCCAGCAGCTTAAAAGGGAATGGCAATCAGCCCCAGCATTTT. Protein sequence: CASSLKGNGNQPQHF.

The chain combines TRBV2 with TRBJ2-7, with D possibly TRBD2 on 6 matching bases. This CDR3 spans 12 amino acids. Germline CDR1 is SNHLY and CDR2 is FYNNEI. V lost 6 bases, J lost 4 bases, and 10 bases lay in between. CDR3 DNA sequence: TGTGCCAGCAGCCTCCTAGCGTACGAGCAGTACTTC. Protein product: CASSLLAYEQYF. The whole variable domain, remainder taken from reference TRBV2 and TRBJ2-7, is EPEVTQTPSHQVTQMGQEVILRCVPISNHLYFYWYRQILGQKVEFLVSFYNNEISEKSEIFDDQFSVERPDGSNFTLKIRSTKLEDSAMYFCASSLLAYEQYFGPGTRLTVT.

Many counts were recorded for this clonotype. This chain links TRBV3-1 with TRBJ2-7, with 7 bases identical to TRBD1. V was clipped by 4 bases and J by 2 bases; unmatched bases: 5. The CDR3 has 14 residues. Germline V gene sequence: CDR1 LGHDT, CDR2 YNNKEL (reference sequence). CDR3: CASSPWDRTYEQYF. The CDR3 DNA sequence: TGTGCCAGCAGCCCTTGGGACAGAACCTACGAGCAGTACTTC.

This clonotype has ten or more counts. The CDR3 DNA follows: TGCAGTGCCCGACTAGCGGGGGCCTACGAGCAGTACTTC. It encodes CSARLAGAYEQYF. The chain carries TRBV20-1 and TRBJ2-7, with 12 bases lining up with TRBD2. The germline gives CDR1 DFQATT, CDR2 SNEGSKA (reference sequence). V lost 6 bases, J lost 2 bases, and 2 bases stayed unmatched. The CDR3 contains 13 residues.

This clonotype showed up just a few times. The rearrangement links TRBV24-1 to TRBJ2-2, with a possible D match to TRBD1 (5 bases). This CDR3 region has 16 residues. Trimming removed 4 bases at V and 7 bases at J, with 18 bases between. Per the germline V gene, CDR1 is KGHDR and CDR2 is SFDVKD. This CDR3 reads CATSEQNPGNGGELFF. In DNA form, the CDR3 reads TGTGCCACCAGTGAGCAGAATCCAGGGAATGGCGGGGAGCTGTTTTTT.

In this sample, this clonotype turned up many times. V is TRBV4-2 and J is TRBJ2-7; the match to TRBD2 covers 12 bases. Germline V gene data show CDR1 as LGHNA and CDR2 as YNFKEQ. Germline trimming cut 2 bases from V and 3 bases from J; bases unmatched to any gene: 2. This CDR3 has 15 residues. CDR3 in amino acids: CASSQLLAGGYEQYF. The CDR3, as DNA: TGTGCCAGCAGCCAACTACTAGCGGGGGGCTACGAGCAGTACTTC.

There are many counts of this clonotype. The chain recombines TRBV20-1 with TRBJ2-7, with D perhaps matching TRBD1 (5 bases). The CDR3 has 13 amino acids. Germline V lookup: CDR1 DFQATT, CDR2 SNEGSKA (reference sequence). V shed 3 bases and J shed 2 bases, with 11 bases lying between them. The CDR3 loop reads CSASSDRTYEQYV. The CDR3 nucleotides are TGCAGTGCTAGCTCCGACAGAACCTACGAGCAGTACGTC.

CDR3 DNA: TGTGCCAGTAGTATGTACAGGGGGCGTCAAGATACGCAGTATTTT. Translated: CASSMYRGRQDTQYF. This chain connects TRBV19 to TRBJ2-3; 9 positions match TRBD1. Germline values: CDR1 LNHDA, CDR2 SQIVND (reference sequence). The CDR3 consists of 15 residues. The ends lost 3 bases at V and 5 bases at J; junction bases unmatched: 6.

This clonotype was picked up many times. The J gene is TRBJ2-6, the V gene TRBV5-1, with no clear D. This CDR3 spans 15 amino acids. V was clipped by 2 bases and J by 0 bases, with 6 bases between them. Per the germline V gene, CDR1 is SGHRS and CDR2 is YFSETQ. In DNA, the CDR3 is TGCGCCAGCAGCTTCGGTGACTCTGGGGCCAACGTCCTGACTTTC. Its translation is CASSFGDSGANVLTF.